The 20 T cell receptor beta chains below were found in one sample sequenced in a study of blood T cell repertoires in COVID-19. Here immunoSEQ multiplex PCR was the method, and the copy in TCRdb shows in-frame clones only, minus some. The table lists about 55,000 clones, 70% to 85% of them singletons. The material sequenced was peripheral blood. These receptor sequences come from a human donor in a cohort sampled during active COVID-19.

The chain is built from TRBV5-1 and TRBJ2-5; 8 bases fit TRBD1. V shed 4 bases and J 1 base; nucleotides not matched to a gene: 3. This CDR3 region has 14 residues. CDR1 and CDR2 from the germline V gene are SGHRS and YFSETQ. In DNA form, the CDR3 reads TGCGCCAGCAGCGTACAGGGGGGCCAAGAGACCCAGTACTTC. Residues: CASSVQGGQETQYF.

The rearrangement joins TRBV9 to TRBJ2-7; 8 bases fit TRBD1. CDR1 is SGDLS and CDR2 is YYNGEE in the germline V gene. V lost 2 bases to trimming and J lost 7 bases; unmatched junction nucleotides: 11. The CDR3 loop spans 15 amino acids. DNA for the CDR3: TGTGCCAGCAGCGTGACAGGGGAAAGGGGTATGGAGCAGTACTTC. Translated, it gives CASSVTGERGMEQYF.

The chain has TRBV5-1 and TRBJ1-6, with D perhaps TRBD1 (6 bases). V lost 0 bases to trimming and J lost 0 bases, with 13 bases between them. CDR1 and CDR2 (germline): SGHRS, YFSETQ. The CDR3 contains 18 residues. The CDR3 DNA sequence: TGCGCCAGCAGCTTGGTTGGACAGAGAAGCTCCTATAATTCACCCCTCCACTTT. It codes for CASSLVGQRSSYNSPLHF.

The genes are TRBV5-6 and TRBJ2-6, with D perhaps TRBD1 (6 bases). The germline gives CDR1 SGHDT, CDR2 YYEEEE. The V end lost 0 bases, the J end lost 1 base, and 14 bases lay between the germline ends. CDR3 length equals 18 residues. This CDR3 reads CASSLGGLVDSGANVLTF. The CDR3 DNA reads as TGTGCCAGCAGCTTGGGGGGGCTCGTAGATTCTGGGGCCAACGTCCTGACTTTC.

The chain couples TRBV14 to TRBJ1-1; D gene ambiguous. Germline V gene sequence: CDR1 SGHDN, CDR2 FVKESK. This CDR3 is built from 16 residues. Trimming cost V 0 bases and J 5 bases, with 16 bases left between them. CDR3 protein: CASSQDSRRLLTEAFF. The CDR3 DNA follows: TGTGCCAGCAGCCAAGATAGTCGGAGATTGTTAACTGAAGCTTTCTTT.

This chain links TRBV5-6 with TRBJ1-6; 9 nucleotides match TRBD1. Germline V gives CDR1 SGHDT, CDR2 YYEEEE. The CDR3 runs 16 residues. V lost 3 bases and J lost 9; bases outside the gene matches: 10. The CDR3 DNA sequence: TGTGCCAGCAGCTACTGGGACAGGGCACCGGGTTCACCCCTCCACTTT. Translated, it gives CASSYWDRAPGSPLHF.

The gene calls are TRBV5-1 and TRBJ2-7; a possible D gene is TRBD2 (6 bases). V lost 0 bases and J lost 0, with 13 bases in between. Per germline, CDR1 SGHRS and CDR2 YFSETQ. The CDR3 loop spans 16 amino acids. The CDR3 spells CASSLGDAGSSYEQYF. The CDR3 region has the DNA TGCGCCAGCAGCTTGGGGGATGCCGGGAGCTCCTACGAGCAGTACTTC.

The chain joins TRBV6-2 or TRBV6-3 to TRBJ2-5; 11 nucleotides align to TRBD2. Trimming took 5 bases from V and 1 from J; bases not matched to a gene: 6. Germline V lookup: CDR1 MNHEY, CDR2 SVGEGT. The CDR3 spans 16 residues. The CDR3 DNA reads TGTGCCAGCAGTCACCGACTAGCGGGGTTCCAAGAGACCCAGTACTTC. Its protein product is CASSHRLAGFQETQYF.

V gene TRBV7-9 combines with J gene TRBJ1-4, with D possibly matching TRBD1 (5 bases). Trimming removed 1 base at V and 6 bases at J, with 9 bases between. The CDR3 has 14 residues. Germline V gene data show CDR1 as SEHNR and CDR2 as FQNEAQ (reference sequence). The CDR3 nucleotides read TGTGCCAGCAGCTTAGGGGGCTCTGATGAAAAACTGTTTTTT. Its protein product is CASSLGGSDEKLFF.

The J gene is TRBJ1-2, the V gene TRBV25-1, with 12 bases matching TRBD1. The trim removed 4 bases at V and 3 bases at J, leaving 6 bases unmatched. The CDR3 covers 16 residues. Germline values: CDR1 MGHDK, CDR2 SYGVNS. The CDR3 loop is CASSAGTGGFDYGYTF. The CDR3 DNA reads as TGTGCCAGCAGTGCCGGGACAGGGGGCTTTGACTATGGCTACACCTTC.

This chain connects TRBV6-5 to TRBJ1-6, with TRBD1 identical over 10 bases. The CDR3 is 14 residues long. The V gene's germline CDR1 is MNHEY and CDR2 SVGAGI. After removal of 3 bases from V and 10 bases from J, the junction contained 3 bases not matched to a gene. The CDR3 nucleotides read TGTGCCAGCAGTTATGGGACAGGGGAATCACCCCTCCACTTT. Its protein is CASSYGTGESPLHF.

The chain recombines TRBV10-3 with TRBJ2-2, with 10 bases identical to TRBD2. After removal of 6 bases from V and 5 bases from J, the junction contained 6 bases not matched to a gene. The CDR3 covers 15 residues. Germline CDR1 reads ENHRY; CDR2 reads SYGVKD. The CDR3 coding sequence is TGTGCCATCAGGAACATAGCGGGGGGAACCGGGGAGCTGTTTTTT. Protein sequence: CAIRNIAGGTGELFF.

The rearrangement links TRBV12-3 or TRBV12-4 to TRBJ2-3; D gene ambiguous. V gave up 6 bases and J gave up 0 bases, with 4 bases separating them. The CDR3 is 12 residues long. CDR3 nucleotide sequence: TGTGCCAGCAGACAGAGCACAGATACGCAGTATTTT. Encoded protein: CASRQSTDTQYF.

This chain uses TRBV29-1 with TRBJ1-2; no clear D. This CDR3 comprises 11 residues. Trimming cost V 5 bases and J 4 bases, with 8 bases left between them. Germline CDR1 SQVTM, CDR2 ANQGSEA. CDR3 DNA sequence: TGCAGCGTTCGGCGGAGCTATGGCTACACCTTC. Protein: CSVRRSYGYTF.

This chain links TRBV6-5 with TRBJ2-7; no definite D call. Trimming stripped 0 bases from V and 9 bases from J, with 12 bases between. There are 13 residues in the CDR3. Germline values: CDR1 MNHEY, CDR2 SVGAGI. The CDR3 here is CASSYSDNLRQYF. The CDR3 DNA reads TGTGCCAGCAGTTACTCCGATAATCTGCGGCAGTACTTC.

The chain links TRBV2 to TRBJ2-5, with TRBD1 identical over 7 bases. This CDR3 has 13 residues. The V gene's germline CDR1 is SNHLY and CDR2 FYNNEI. The junction had 7 bases not matched to a gene; V was cut back by 7 bases and J by 5 bases. CDR3 residues: CASKGDSRETQYF. The CDR3 coding sequence is TGTGCCAGCAAGGGGGACAGTAGGGAGACCCAGTACTTC.

This clone appeared a single time. The CDR3 DNA reads TGTGCCACCACTACTAGGCTAGCGAACGTCGCAGATACGCAGTATTTT. Translation gives CATTTRLANVADTQYF. V is TRBV28 and J is TRBJ2-3; possible D gene TRBD2, 6 bases. The germline gives CDR1 MDHEN, CDR2 SYDVKM. The CDR3 contains 16 residues. The germline V and J ends were trimmed by 10 bases and 4 bases, with 24 bases remaining between them.

The rearrangement uses TRBV27 and TRBJ2-3, with 7 positions matching TRBD2. Trimming took 6 bases from V and 0 from J; bases not matched to a gene: 6. Germline lookup yields CDR1 MNHEY and CDR2 SMNVEV (reference sequence). There are 15 residues in the CDR3. CDR3 in amino acids: CASRRSGISTDTQYF. The CDR3 DNA reads TGTGCCAGCAGACGGAGCGGGATTAGCACAGATACGCAGTATTTT.

This chain uses TRBV30 with TRBJ2-5; no firm D call. Germline CDR1 is GTSNPN and CDR2 is SVGIG (reference sequence). V was shortened by 0 bases and J by 5 bases, with 10 bases between the two germline ends. The CDR3 extends over 13 amino acids. The CDR3 region is CAWSVDVEETQYF. The CDR3 DNA reads TGTGCCTGGAGTGTGGATGTGGAGGAGACCCAGTACTTC.

The chain recombines TRBV7-3 with TRBJ2-7; 12 bases agree with TRBD2. Germline CDR1 SGHTA, CDR2 FQGTGA. V trimming: 5 bases; J trimming: 5 bases; junction bases outside the gene matches: 4. The CDR3 extends over 14 amino acids. The CDR3 here is CASSQTSGGDEQYF. The CDR3 nucleotides are TGTGCCAGCAGCCAGACTAGCGGGGGAGACGAGCAGTACTTC.